This T cell receptor (beta chain) comes out of a study of cytomegalovirus exposure and HLA in healthy donors (dated by TCRdb to 2015 to 2018). Describing the broader study: According to an earlier analysis of around 600 of the donors, roughly 180 million T cells yielded 100 million or so unique TCR beta sequences and 250 to 350 Gb of sequence data. The later analysis used no new phenotypic data to find candidate immune exposures, relying instead on TCR beta sequences and their occurrence across donors. Alongside the repertoire data, information on donor age, sex, ethnicity and CMV serostatus was compiled. In an earlier analysis of 500 to 650 of the donors, high-throughput TCR beta sequencing was used to judge whether each TCR beta V gene segment behaved as functional or pseudogenic. A later genetic analysis took genome-wide SNP genotypes for about 65% of the roughly 670 donors and used that subset as a discovery cohort. The T cell repertoires of about 700 subjects were profiled by immunosequencing and related to cytomegalovirus serostatus. Typing coverage varied by locus: 629-630 donors for A, B, C, DRB1 and DQB1; approximately 560 for DQA1; more than 600 for DPA1; some 470 for DPB1. Roughly five DR-DQ haplotypes were treated as single units for association and clustering because of strong linkage in the cohort. Of the roughly 400 genotyped donors, approximately 80% were placed in the genetic ancestry cluster associated with self-reported Caucasian donors. The aim of the study was to test whether cataloging public T cell receptors could identify signatures of past pathogen exposure. An early release covering just under 650 HLA-typed donors comprised approximately 290 gigabases of sequencing data and roughly 86 million unique TCR sequences. Every repertoire in the discovery cohort had been generated on one and the same sequencing platform. To study patterns of TCR occurrence, a later analysis re-analyzed previously published TCR beta repertoires from just over 650 donors and added high-resolution HLA genotyping. Among 300 to 500 genotyped donors of the cohort, an average of roughly 230,000 unique TCR beta nucleotide sequences was sequenced per donor, of which about 18% were non-productive. Along with the approximately 700-subject first cohort, a separate validation cohort of over a hundred different subjects was used. To predict cytomegalovirus infection status, the study combined high-throughput TCR immunosequencing, statistical association of individual TCRs with disease status, and machine learning. HLA typing covered class I and class II loci at four-digit resolution.

Comments on this clone: The clone's antigen remains unknown. No clone much larger than this one lies a single base away; base qualities are absent.

Reading from cysteine to phenylalanine, the CDR3 counts 16 amino acids. The sequence is cut down to CDR3 DNA, 48 bases in frame from base 1. V is cut by 6 bases and J by 2 bases, and the space between the germline ends is 17 bases. The germline V gene (reference sequence) yields MNHEY for CDR1 and SMNVEV for CDR2. The cohort comprised 670 or so healthy bone marrow donors. At the time of sampling, all cohort members were nominally healthy, though unrecorded immune exposures were likely present. The donor was CMV seronegative and was included in the group of a few hundred seronegative cohort members. A peripheral blood sample was collected from each donor, and TCR beta sequencing was performed on peripheral blood mononuclear cells. Genomic DNA was extracted from the blood cell samples with the Qiagen DNeasy Blood Extraction Kit. To prepare the library, the immunoSEQ multiplex PCR assay was applied. For the multiplex PCR, a mixture combining 60 forward primers for TCR Vbeta segments and 13 reverse primers for TCR Jbeta segments was used. Amplification of the CDR3 region of rearranged TCR beta genes was performed with a multiplex PCR assay on genomic DNA. The amplified TCR beta libraries were sequenced on the Illumina HiSeq System as 87-base-pair reads. On the authors' methods: A later analysis counted about 80 million unique TCR beta chains across the 666 repertoires, and 10 million to 12 million of these chains were shared by at least two donors. To remove PCR and sequencing errors, raw reads were error-corrected and collapsed into unique sequences using a nearest-neighbor algorithm that merged closely related sequences. CDR3 sequences were aligned to IMGT reference sequences to assign V, D and J gene segments. Each retained sequence needed at least a six-nucleotide match to both a V gene segment and a J gene segment. A rearrangement was called productive if the CDR3 had no stop codons and remained in frame with V and J, and every other rearrangement was called non-productive. CDR3 was defined by IMGT convention, running from the second conserved V-encoded cysteine to the conserved J-encoded phenylalanine. Sequences without an unambiguous match to a single V gene segment were excluded from the earlier analysis of about 600 of the donors. An earlier analysis of some 610 of the donors called V segments functional above 56.7% productive rearrangements and segregating when the between-donor standard deviation exceeded 5%. A statistical classification framework was developed to diagnose cytomegalovirus status using the catalog of TCR beta chain sequences. In a later analysis, TCR nucleotide sequences were compared against IMGT/GENE-DB human TR gene sequences so that V and J genes could be assigned. The TCRdist pipeline was used in a later analysis to assign CDR3 sequences and most-parsimonious VDJ recombination scenarios. A later analysis defined each TCR beta chain by its CDR3 amino acid sequence plus V-gene family, and excluded reads lacking a unique V-gene family. As a way to deal with suspected cross-contamination and a sequencing artifact, a later analysis dropped 450 to 600 nucleotide sequences that were highly shared and had low generation probability. In a later analysis, a clonal expansion index for each public chain was calculated from normalized within-repertoire ranks of inferred template counts. In a later analysis, generation probabilities were computed with a VDJ recombination model fitted to out-of-frame rearrangements, and the resulting probabilities were checked against IGoR. In a later analysis, TCR-TCR, TCR-HLA and TCR-CMV co-occurrence was scored with hypergeometric tests, and a repertoire-size bias correction was applied to TCR pairs. To estimate false discovery rates, a later analysis permuted the HLA or CMV assignments 20 times. In a later analysis, co-occurring TCRs were grouped using DBSCAN, with TCRdist sequence similarity added in when clustering inside HLA-allele-positive subsets. Repertoires with fewer than 30,000 or more than 120,000 public chains, plus five repertoires with anomalous nucleotide sharing, were excluded from co-occurrence clustering. TCRdb stores this immuneACCESS table with in-frame sequences only. Part of the clones is absent; in the studies checked, under half of the shortfall reflects unresolved V genes, and no reason is known for the rest. V, J and clone size are those of that table, while D and trimming were read from the DNA. The sample table records fewer than 200,000 clones; roughly 75% of these occur just once. Around 2.5% of the sample belongs to the ten largest clones.

Summary of the overall study and its limitations: The cohort was sequenced for TCR beta chains only, and without alpha or paired-chain data the features that could be detected were limited. The classifier was reported to diagnose cytomegalovirus status with high specificity and sensitivity in both the original and validation cohorts. The study gave a list of under 200 TCR beta chains associated with cytomegalovirus. In a later genetic analysis, a missense DCLRE1C variant was associated with V-gene and J-gene trimming of TCR beta chains, and the association was replicated in an independent cohort. At a false discovery rate of 0.05, a later analysis linked fewer than 20,000 TCR beta sequences to specific HLA alleles. According to a later analysis, most CMV-associated TCR beta chains appeared to be HLA-restricted, and the HLA associations seemed to be driven largely by CMV exposure. In a later analysis, the rate of TCR association differed among HLA loci, with DRB1 alleles having the most associated TCRs and HLA-C alleles having the fewest. A few of the identified cytomegalovirus-associated TCR beta chains were confirmed in vitro to be specific for cytomegalovirus antigens. Because the 87-base-pair reads could not distinguish some IMGT-functional V segments, including TRBV6-2 and TRBV6-3, those segments were excluded. A cluster of highly shared sequence variants was judged likely to be a technical artifact of the sequencing pipeline. For the cohort, immune exposure information was limited to CMV serostatus. Broadly in line with IMGT annotations, most TCR beta V segments showed up in productive rearrangements about 90% or about 30% of the time in an earlier analysis of around 550 of the donors. Most TCR sequences were seen in very few donors, while some public TCRs were found in many individuals. Linkage disequilibrium might explain the correlated functional status among segregating V segments, but an unknown experimental factor could not be ruled out. A further reported finding was that TCR beta sequences accurately predicted the HLA-A and HLA-B alleles for most subjects in the first cohort. According to a later analysis, parvovirus B19, influenza, CMV and Epstein-Barr virus appeared linked to several top co-occurrence clusters. The authors suggested that the approach could potentially be generalized to other disease states and immunological phenotypes. In a later genetic analysis, fewer N-insertions in productive TCRs were reported among donors in an Asian-associated ancestry cluster than the roughly 710-donor mean. Because some donors lacked HLA typing at each locus, the association tests relied only on the typed subset. Strong co-occurrence of HLA alleles, especially DR and DQ, made assigning TCR associations to individual alleles difficult. The earlier analysis of approximately 560 of the donors excluded 15 to 20 rarely observed V segments, including chromosome 9 orphons, because counts were too low. Compared with equally common non-associated chains, HLA-associated TCR beta chains in a later analysis were more clonally expanded and had lower generation probabilities. Roughly uniform sequencing depth across donors was assumed in presence/absence analyses, although this assumption may not hold.

The sequence is built from TRBV27 and TRBJ1-5, with no confidently assigned D gene. The TCR comes from a female donor in good health and CMV-seronegative. The material sequenced was PBMCs. The DNA sequence is as follows: TGTGCCAGCAGCGAATCCCATCTGGCGGGCAATCAGCCCCAGCATTTT. Its protein reads: CASSESHLAGNQPQHF.